The 18 T cell receptor beta chains below all came from one sample that was sequenced in a study of OX40 agonist ivuxolimab in advanced cancers. Clones were read by immunoSEQ multiplex PCR, and TCRdb kept only the in-frame ones, dropping some. This repertoire shows 30,000 to 40,000 clones, 80% to 90% found once; its top ten account for around a fifth. This material consisted of CD4+ or CD8+ T cells sorted from blood, taken in a trial of the OX40 agonist ivuxolimab. These receptors were taken from an adult with an advanced solid tumor such as melanoma, head and neck, liver or kidney cancer.

V usage is TRBV18 and J usage is TRBJ1-1, with TRBD1 as a possible D gene (6 bases). From germline, CDR1 is KGHSH and CDR2 LQKENI. The V end was cut by 3 bases, the J end by 4 bases, with 15 bases between. CDR3 length: 15 amino acids. CDR3 DNA sequence: TGTGCCAGCTCACCTAAACAGGGAGTTGGCACTGAAGCTTTCTTT. This gives the protein CASSPKQGVGTEAFF. Drawing the rest from reference TRBV18 and TRBJ1-1, the complete variable domain is NAGVMQNPRHLVRRRGQEARLRCSPMKGHSHVYWYRQLPEEGLKFMVYLQKENIIDESGMPKERFSAEFPKEGPSILRIQQVVRGDSAAYFCASSPKQGVGTEAFFGQGTRLTVV.

The chain links TRBV7-2 to TRBJ2-3; unclear D gene. V was shortened by 4 bases and J by 5 bases, with 4 bases between the two germline ends. This CDR3 has 11 residues. CDR1 SGHTA and CDR2 FQGNSA come from the germline V gene. The CDR3, as DNA: TGTGCCAGCAGCTCCGAAGATACGCAGTATTTT. This translates into CASSSEDTQYF.

This clone appeared once. The V call is TRBV5-1, the J call TRBJ2-1; 9 bases match TRBD2. Germline-derived CDR1 and CDR2 are SGHRS and YFSETQ. This CDR3 is 14 amino acids long. V lost 5 bases, J lost 7 bases, and 7 bases stayed unmatched. The CDR3 loop is CASRPQGLANEQFF. The CDR3 DNA sequence: TGCGCCAGCAGACCCCAGGGACTAGCAAATGAGCAGTTCTTC.

This rearrangement joins TRBV19 to TRBJ2-1; a weak D match, TRBD2 (5 bases). CDR1 and CDR2 (germline): LNHDA, SQIVND (reference sequence). Trimming took 4 bases from V and 4 from J, leaving 17 bases between them. This CDR3 is built from 16 residues. This CDR3 reads CASSKLARGIYNEQFF. In nucleotides, the CDR3 is TGTGCCAGTAGTAAGTTGGCGAGAGGGATTTACAATGAGCAGTTCTTC.

The J gene is TRBJ2-7, the V gene TRBV10-3; tentatively, D is TRBD1 (6 bases). The V gene lost 7 bases and the J gene lost 2 bases, with 9 bases spanning the gap. Germline CDR1 and CDR2: ENHRY and SYGVKD. This CDR3 spans 12 amino acids. The CDR3 loop is CAIKGHTYEQYF. CDR3 nucleotides: TGTGCCATCAAGGGACACACCTACGAGCAGTACTTC.

The chain carries TRBV6-1 and TRBJ2-6, with no clear D. V was cut by 4 bases and J by 2 bases, with 9 bases left in between. The CDR3 spans 15 residues. CDR1 and CDR2 from the germline V gene are MNHNS and SASEGT. The chain's CDR3 is CASSARATGANVLTF. DNA of the CDR3: TGTGCCAGCAGTGCAAGGGCTACTGGGGCCAACGTCCTGACTTTC.

This chain joins TRBV2 and TRBJ1-2; TRBD1 is a possible D gene (6 bases). The length of the CDR3 is 12 residues. The ends were cut back, 9 bases at V and 4 bases at J, with 12 bases in the middle. The germline V gene encodes CDR1 SNHLY and CDR2 FYNNEI. This chain's CDR3 is CASLDRSYGYTF. CDR3 bases: TGTGCCAGTTTAGACAGGTCCTATGGCTACACCTTC.

The chain combines TRBV5-4 with TRBJ2-2; D unresolved. Germline V lookup: CDR1 SGHNT, CDR2 YYREEE (reference sequence). Between the trimmed V and J ends, which lost 5 bases and 1 base, there was a span of 9 bases. CDR3 length: 14 amino acids. The CDR3 loop is CASSWGRNTGELFF. CDR3 DNA: TGTGCCAGCAGTTGGGGTAGGAACACCGGGGAGCTGTTTTTT.

V is TRBV5-4 and J is TRBJ2-6; TRBD1 matches 9 bases. V was pared by 5 bases and J by 4 bases, with 7 bases of the junction left unmatched. CDR3 size: 16 residues. Germline-derived CDR1 and CDR2 are SGHNT and YYREEE (reference sequence). CDR3 coding DNA: TGTGCCAGCAGTCGGACAGGGGTTGTGGGGGCCAACGTCCTGACTTTC. Its translation is CASSRTGVVGANVLTF.

This sequence joins TRBV28 and TRBJ2-4, with D uncertain. V shed 6 bases and J shed 0 bases, with 12 bases lying between them. This CDR3 has 15 residues. The germline gives CDR1 MDHEN, CDR2 SYDVKM. In DNA form, the CDR3 reads TGTGCCAGCAGCGGTGGCTGGGTAGCCAAAAACATTCAGTACTTC. Its translation: CASSGGWVAKNIQYF.

Here the CDR3 DNA reads TGTGCCAGCAGCTACTTTAAGGGGCCGGGAGGAAACACCATATATTTT. Its protein is CASSYFKGPGGNTIYF. The chain has TRBV11-2 and TRBJ1-3; possible D gene TRBD1, 5 bases. The CDR3 spans 16 residues. V was clipped by 4 bases and J by 4 bases, with 17 bases between them. The germline V gene has CDR1 SGHAT and CDR2 FQNNGV.

The V call is TRBV10-2, the J call TRBJ2-7, with TRBD1 identical over 9 bases. CDR1 WSHSY and CDR2 SAAADI come from the germline V gene. V lost 8 bases and J lost 6; bases outside the gene matches: 8. This CDR3 region has 13 residues. In DNA, the CDR3 is TGCGCCAGCGCACAGGGGGCGCTTAGCGAGCAGTACTTC. Residues: CASAQGALSEQYF.

The chain has TRBV30 and TRBJ2-7, with 7 positions matching TRBD1. The CDR3 runs 13 residues. Germline V gene sequence: CDR1 GTSNPN, CDR2 SVGIG (reference sequence). After removal of 4 bases from V and 3 bases from J, the junction contained 6 bases not matched to a gene. CDR3 in amino acids: CAWIRTGDYEQYF. For the CDR3, the DNA is TGTGCCTGGATACGGACAGGAGACTACGAGCAGTACTTC. The entire variable domain, with the rest obtained from reference TRBV30 and TRBJ2-7, is as follows: SQTIHQWPATLVQPVGSPLSLECTVEGTSNPNLYWYRQAAGRGLQLLFYSVGIGQISSEVPQNLSASRPQDRQFILSSKKLLLSDSGFYLCAWIRTGDYEQYFGPGTRLTVT.

This clone showed up just a few times. The chain combines TRBV7-2 with TRBJ2-5, with D unresolved. Per germline, CDR1 SGHTA and CDR2 FQGNSA. V was trimmed by 4 bases and J by 0 bases, leaving 9 bases between them. This CDR3 has 14 amino acids. In nucleotides, the CDR3 is TGTGCCAGCAGCTCCGGGCCGTACCAAGAGACCCAGTACTTC. Protein product: CASSSGPYQETQYF.

J is TRBJ2-7 and V is TRBV5-5; tentative D call: TRBD2 (6 bases). Germline CDR1 and CDR2: SGHKS and YYEKEE (reference sequence). The V gene lost 2 bases and the J gene lost 4 bases, with 16 bases spanning the gap. This CDR3 spans 15 amino acids. CDR3 in amino acids: CASSFRFGRGYEQYF. Here the CDR3 DNA reads TGTGCCAGCAGCTTCCGTTTCGGGCGGGGATACGAGCAGTACTTC.

Points on this clone: The junction departs from the called germline gene at one end, perhaps through a read error. The rearrangement uses TRBV4-1 and TRBJ1-5, with a tentative D call TRBD1 (6 bases). Germline CDR1 is MGHRA and CDR2 is YSYEKL. This CDR3 comprises 16 residues. The CDR3 nucleotides read TGCGCCAGCGGCCAAGGCAGCGGGGGGGCAAAGCAGCCCCAGCATTTT. Translated: CASGQGSGGAKQPQHF.

By frequency in the sample, this clone is medium-sized. The chain has TRBV5-1 and TRBJ1-6; D is ambiguous. V gave up 3 bases and J gave up 0 bases, with 10 bases separating them. Germline loops: CDR1 SGHRS, CDR2 YFSETQ. This CDR3 is 16 amino acids long. The CDR3 DNA reads as TGCGCCAGCAGCTCGGACGGGAGCTCCTATAATTCACCCCTCCACTTT. Encoded protein: CASSSDGSSYNSPLHF.

This clone was seen a handful of times. The V call is TRBV6-6, the J call TRBJ2-6, with D possibly being TRBD2 (5 bases). This CDR3 comprises 15 residues. V was clipped by 0 bases and J by 3 bases, with 6 bases between them. From germline, CDR1 is MNHNY and CDR2 SVGAGI (reference sequence). DNA for the CDR3: TGTGCCAGCAGTTACTCGGAGGATGGGGCCAACGTCCTGACTTTC. This translates into CASSYSEDGANVLTF.